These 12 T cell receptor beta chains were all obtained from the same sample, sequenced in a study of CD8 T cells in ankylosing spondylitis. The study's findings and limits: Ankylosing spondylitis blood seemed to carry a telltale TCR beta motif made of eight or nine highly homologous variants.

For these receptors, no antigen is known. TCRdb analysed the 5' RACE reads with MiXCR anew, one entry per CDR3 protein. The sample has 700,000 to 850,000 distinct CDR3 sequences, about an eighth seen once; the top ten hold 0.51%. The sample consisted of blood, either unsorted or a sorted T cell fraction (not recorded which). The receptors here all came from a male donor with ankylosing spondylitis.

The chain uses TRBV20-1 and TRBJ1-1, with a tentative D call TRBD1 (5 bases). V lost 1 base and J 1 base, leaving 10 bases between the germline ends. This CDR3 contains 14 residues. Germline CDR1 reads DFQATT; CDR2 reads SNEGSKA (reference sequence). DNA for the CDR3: TGCAGTGCTAGAGGGTGGGGGGGGAACACTGAAGCTTTCTTT. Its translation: CSARGWGGNTEAFF.

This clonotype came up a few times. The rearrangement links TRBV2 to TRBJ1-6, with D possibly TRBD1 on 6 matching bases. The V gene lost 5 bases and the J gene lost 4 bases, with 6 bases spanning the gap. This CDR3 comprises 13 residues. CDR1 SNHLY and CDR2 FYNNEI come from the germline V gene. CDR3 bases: TGTGCCAGCAGTACAGGGTATAATTCACCCCTCCACTTT. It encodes CASSTGYNSPLHF.

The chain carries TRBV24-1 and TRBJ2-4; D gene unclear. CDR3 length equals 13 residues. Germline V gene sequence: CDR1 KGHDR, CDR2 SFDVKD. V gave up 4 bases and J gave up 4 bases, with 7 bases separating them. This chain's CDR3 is CATSESPKNIQYF. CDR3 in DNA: TGTGCCACCAGTGAGTCACCAAAAAACATTCAGTACTTC.

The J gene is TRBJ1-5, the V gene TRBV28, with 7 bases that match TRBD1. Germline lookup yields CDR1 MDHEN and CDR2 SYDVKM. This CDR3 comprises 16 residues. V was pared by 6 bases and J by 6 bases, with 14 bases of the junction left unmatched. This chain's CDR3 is CASRTRGRGFPQPQHF. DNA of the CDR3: TGTGCCAGCAGGACTCGGGGCAGGGGGTTCCCTCAGCCCCAGCATTTT. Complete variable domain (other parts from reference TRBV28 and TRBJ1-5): DVKVTQSSRYLVKRTGEKVFLECVQDMDHENMFWYRQDPGLGLRLIYFSYDVKMKEKGDIPEGYSVSREKKERFSLILESASTNQTSMYLCASRTRGRGFPQPQHFGDGTRLSIL.

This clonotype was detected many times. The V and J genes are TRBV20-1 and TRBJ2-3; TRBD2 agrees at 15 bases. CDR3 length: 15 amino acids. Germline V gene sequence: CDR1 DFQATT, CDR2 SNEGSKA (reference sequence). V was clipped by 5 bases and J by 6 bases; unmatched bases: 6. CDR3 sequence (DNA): TGCAGTGCTTTCCGGACTAGCGGGGGGGCCGATACGCAGTATTTT. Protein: CSAFRTSGGADTQYF.

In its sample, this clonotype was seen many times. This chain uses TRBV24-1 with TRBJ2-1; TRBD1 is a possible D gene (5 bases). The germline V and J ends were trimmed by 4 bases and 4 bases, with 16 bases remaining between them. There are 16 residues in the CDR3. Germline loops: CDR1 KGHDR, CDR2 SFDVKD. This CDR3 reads CATSDIGREGYNEQFF. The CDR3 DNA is TGTGCCACCAGTGACATAGGCAGGGAAGGTTACAATGAGCAGTTCTTC.

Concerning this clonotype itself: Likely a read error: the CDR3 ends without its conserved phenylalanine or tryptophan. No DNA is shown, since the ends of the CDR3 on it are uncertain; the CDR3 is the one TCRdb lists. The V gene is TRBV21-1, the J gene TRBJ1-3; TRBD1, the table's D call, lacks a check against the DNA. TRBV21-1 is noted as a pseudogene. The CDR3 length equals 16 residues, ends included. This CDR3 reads CASSKVPGRTGNTIYY.

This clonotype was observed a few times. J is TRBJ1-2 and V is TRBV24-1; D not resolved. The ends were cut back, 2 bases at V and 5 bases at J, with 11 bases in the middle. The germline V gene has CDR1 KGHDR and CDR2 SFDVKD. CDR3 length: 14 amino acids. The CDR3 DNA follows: TGTGCCACCAGTGATTCAGACAACTCGTATGGCTACACCTTC. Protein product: CATSDSDNSYGYTF.

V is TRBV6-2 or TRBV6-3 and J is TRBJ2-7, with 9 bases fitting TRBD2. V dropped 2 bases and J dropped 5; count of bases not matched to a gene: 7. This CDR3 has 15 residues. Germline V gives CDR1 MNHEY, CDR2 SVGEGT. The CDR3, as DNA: TGTGCCAGCAGTTACGGTCTGGGACTAGCTGACGAGCAGTACTTC. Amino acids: CASSYGLGLADEQYF.

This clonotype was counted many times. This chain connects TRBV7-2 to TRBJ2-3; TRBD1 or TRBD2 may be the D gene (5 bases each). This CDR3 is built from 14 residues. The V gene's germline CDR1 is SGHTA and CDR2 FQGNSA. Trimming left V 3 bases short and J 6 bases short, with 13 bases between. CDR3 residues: CASSLGTNGDTQYF. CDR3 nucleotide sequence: TGTGCCAGCAGCTTGGGGACCAATGGGGATACGCAGTATTTT.

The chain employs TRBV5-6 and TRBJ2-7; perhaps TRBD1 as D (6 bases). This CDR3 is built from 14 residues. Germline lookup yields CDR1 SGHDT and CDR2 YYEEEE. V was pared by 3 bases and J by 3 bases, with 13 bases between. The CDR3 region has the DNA TGTGCCAGCAGCTCCGGAGGCAGGGGCTACGAGCAGTACTTC. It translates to CASSSGGRGYEQYF.

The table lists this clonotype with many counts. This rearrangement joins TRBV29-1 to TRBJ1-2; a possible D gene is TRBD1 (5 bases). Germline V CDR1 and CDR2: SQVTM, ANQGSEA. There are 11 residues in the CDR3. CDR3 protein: CSGGGDYGYTF. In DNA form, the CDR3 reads TGCAGTGGCGGGGGAGACTATGGCTACACCTTC.